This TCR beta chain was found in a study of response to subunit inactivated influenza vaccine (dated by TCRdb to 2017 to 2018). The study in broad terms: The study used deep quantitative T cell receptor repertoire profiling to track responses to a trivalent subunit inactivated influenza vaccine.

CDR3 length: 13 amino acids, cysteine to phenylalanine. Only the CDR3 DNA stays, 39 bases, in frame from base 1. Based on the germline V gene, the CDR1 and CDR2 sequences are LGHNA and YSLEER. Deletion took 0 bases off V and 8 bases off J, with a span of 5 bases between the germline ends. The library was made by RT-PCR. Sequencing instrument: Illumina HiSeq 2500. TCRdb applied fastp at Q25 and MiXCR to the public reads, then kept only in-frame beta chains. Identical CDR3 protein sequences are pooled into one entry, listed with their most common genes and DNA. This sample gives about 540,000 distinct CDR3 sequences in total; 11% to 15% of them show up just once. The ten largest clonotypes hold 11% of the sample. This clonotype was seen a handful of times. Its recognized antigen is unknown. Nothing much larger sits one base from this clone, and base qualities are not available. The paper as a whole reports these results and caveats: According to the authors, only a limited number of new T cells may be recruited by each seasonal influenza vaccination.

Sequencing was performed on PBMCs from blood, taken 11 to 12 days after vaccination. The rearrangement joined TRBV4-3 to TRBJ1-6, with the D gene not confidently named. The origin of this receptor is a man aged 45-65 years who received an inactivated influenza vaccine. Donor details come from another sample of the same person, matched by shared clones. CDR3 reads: CASSQEEDSPLHF. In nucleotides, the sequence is TGCGCCAGCAGCCAAGAAGAAGATTCACCCCTCCACTTT.